This T cell receptor beta chain was identified during a study of OX40 agonist ivuxolimab in advanced cancers. Context from the whole study: The costimulatory receptor OX40 (CD134) was targeted by ivuxolimab, a fully human IgG2 agonistic monoclonal antibody. Intravenous ivuxolimab was administered to patients every 2 weeks at six dose levels: 0.01, 0.1, 0.3, 1.5, 3 and 10 mg/kg. Of the approximately 50 dose-escalation patients, hepatocellular carcinoma was present in about 20, melanoma in approximately 15, renal cell carcinoma in 9 and head and neck cancer in 9. In the dose-escalation cohort, 82.7% of patients were male, and the mean age was approximately 64 years, with a range of roughly 23 to 85. Patients were allowed to have had prior anti-PD-1, anti-PD-L1 or anti-CTLA-4 therapy, and 40% of the dose-escalation patients had been treated with checkpoint inhibitors. Partial responses occurred in three dose-escalation patients: two with cutaneous melanoma and one with hepatocellular carcinoma. Peripheral TCRbeta sequencing aimed to test whether ivuxolimab altered TCR sequence diversity and caused clonal T-cell expansion. The paper describes the monotherapy dose-escalation part (N of about 52 patients) of the phase I trial of ivuxolimab. What the authors observed across the whole study: On average, CD8+ T cells showed more expanded clones than CD4+ T cells after ivuxolimab. The antigen specificity of the clonally expanded peripheral T cells was not determined. In partial responders in the 0.1-3.0 mg/kg groups, normalized peripheral clonal expansion was found to be among the lowest, especially among CD8+ T cells. At doses from 0.1 to 3.0 mg/kg, clonal expansion was seen in both CD4+ and CD8+ blood T cells between baseline and week 6. Low levels of normalized T-cell clonal expansion were also seen in some nonresponding patients.

With respect to this clone: This clone's antigen is unknown. The sample holds no much larger clone one base away, and base qualities are not on file.

Patients with autoimmune disease history or receiving systemic immunosuppression were excluded from the trial. Peripheral blood for TCR sequencing was collected from all dose cohorts at baseline, on cycle 4 day 1, and on cycle 7 day 1. The samples were taken from a phase I, first-in-human, multicenter, open-label dose-escalation trial of ivuxolimab. Adults with locally advanced or metastatic melanoma, renal cell, hepatocellular, or head and neck squamous cell carcinoma were enrolled in the trial. Before TCR sequencing, CD4+ T cells and CD8+ T cells from peripheral blood were sorted into separate populations. For sequencing of the TCRbeta CDR3 region, genomic DNA was extracted from the sorted cells. TCRbeta CDR3 regions were sequenced using the immunoSEQ Assay. The clones in this table, taken by TCRdb from immuneACCESS, are in-frame only. Not every clone is retained; where verified, under half of the shortfall comes from an unresolved V gene, and the cause of the rest is unknown. This sample is represented by 75,000 to 90,000 clones; roughly 84% of them were singletons. 6.5% to 8% of the sample comes from the top ten.

Compared with germline, V lacks 8 bases and J lacks 1 base; bases without a gene match: 12. From its cysteine to its phenylalanine, the CDR3 spans 16 amino acids. Solely the CDR3 DNA is kept, with 48 bases framed from the first base. The CDR1 and CDR2 encoded by the germline V gene are MGHRA and YSYEKL. The chain couples TRBV4-1 to TRBJ2-3; TRBD2 agrees with 7 junctional bases. The source is an adult with an advanced solid tumor such as melanoma, head and neck, liver or kidney cancer. The sequencing used CD4+ or CD8+ T cells sorted from blood, collected in a trial of the OX40 agonist ivuxolimab. The CDR3: CASGNPAGVRTDTQYF. The sequenced DNA is TGCGCCAGCGGTAACCCGGCGGGAGTACGCACAGATACGCAGTATTTT.